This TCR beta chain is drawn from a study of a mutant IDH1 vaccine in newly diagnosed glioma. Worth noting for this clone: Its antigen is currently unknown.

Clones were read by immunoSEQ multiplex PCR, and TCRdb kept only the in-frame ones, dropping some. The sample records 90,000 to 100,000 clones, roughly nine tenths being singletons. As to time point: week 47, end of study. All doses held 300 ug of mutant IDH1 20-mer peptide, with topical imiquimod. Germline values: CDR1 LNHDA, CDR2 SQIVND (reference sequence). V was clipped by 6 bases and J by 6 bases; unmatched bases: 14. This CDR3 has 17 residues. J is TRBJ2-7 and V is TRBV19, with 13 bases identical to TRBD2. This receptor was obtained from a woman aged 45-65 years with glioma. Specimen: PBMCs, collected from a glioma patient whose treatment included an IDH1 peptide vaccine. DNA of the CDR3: TGTGCCAGTAGACGGACTAGCGGGAGACCTTTCCCGGGCGAGCAGTACTTC. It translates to CASRRTSGRPFPGEQYF.